The text below deals with one T cell receptor (beta chain). No cognate antigen has been identified for it. Base qualities are not at hand, and no much larger clone is one base apart. The CDR3 runs 18 residues from the cysteine to the phenylalanine. Only the CDR3 region is kept as DNA, spanning 54 bases read in frame from base 1. Reading the germline V gene (reference sequence) gives CDR1 MNHNY and CDR2 SVGAGI. V is clipped by 5 bases and J by 6 bases, and the sequence between their germline boundaries is 26 bases long. Each collaborating institution followed its own protocols to collect whole blood in K2EDTA tubes. For TCRbeta analysis, collaborator samples were shipped as frozen whole blood, as isolated PBMCs, or as DNA extracted from either sample type. The data belong to a study of blood T cell repertoires in COVID-19 (dated by TCRdb to the early 2020s). Context from the whole study: The collaborator samples originated in the United States, Italy and Spain and spanned the acute and convalescent phases of COVID-19. The prospective study material was composed of cDNA or gDNA derived from T cells, B-cell-depleted T cells, or PBMCs. Subjects who had been exposed to COVID-19, were actively infected with it, or had recovered from it provided the deeply sampled blood TCRbeta repertoires that made up the dataset. The repertoires were released in a freely available public database meant as a resource for research on the immune response to SARS-CoV-2. Samples came from the ongoing ImmuneRACE study (first 160 participants) plus 1,254 subjects from 6 global collaborators. The sample metadata nearly always contained a de-identified subject ID, COVID-19 status, age in years and sex. HLA class I and class II types, where available, came from metadata supplied by the sample provider rather than from assay-based typing.

TCRbeta CDR3 regions were amplified from genomic DNA using the immunoSEQ Assay, a bias-controlled multiplex PCR. Regarding the original processing steps: The number of nucleated cells in each sample was estimated by amplification of reference gene primers within the assay. To quantify the absolute abundance of each unique TCRbeta CDR3 rearrangement, sequence reads were collapsed and filtered. For each sample, productive Simpson clonality was calculated as the square root of Simpson's diversity index across productive rearrangements. Imported from immuneACCESS, the table was reduced by TCRdb to in-frame sequences with V and J called. These copies leave out some clones; in studies compared against another copy, an unresolved V gene accounts for under half, and the cause of the remainder is not known. For V, J and clone size, that table is used; D and trimming come from the DNA. The sample data list approximately 400,000 clones, and more than 80% of these were observed just once. The ten largest clones capture 0.95% to 1.5% of the sample.

Broad study findings and their caveats: Clinical and demographic metadata were provided uncurated, with the amount varying by source and participant.

The clonotype was recovered from a man aged 40-49 years with acute or convalescent COVID-19. Sequencing used peripheral blood. The sequence joins TRBV6-6 to TRBJ1-5; TRBD1 might be the D gene, on 5 matching bases. The encoded CDR3 is CASSPLRQGGLGGQPQHF. The sequenced DNA: TGTGCCAGCAGTCCCTTACGCCAGGGCGGTTTGGGTGGTCAGCCCCAGCATTTT.